Shown below are 27 T cell receptor beta chains from a single sample sequenced in a study of identical twins. TCRdb reanalysed the 5' RACE reads using MiXCR and keeps one entry per CDR3 protein. The data contain about 260,000 distinct CDR3 sequences, about 7% of them singletons. These data are also associated with another study on yellow fever vaccine responses in identical twins.

Sequencing input: memory (CD45RO+) T cells sorted from blood. These receptors were collected from a woman aged 18 to 35 in good health.

This chain links TRBV28 with TRBJ1-5; 9 bases align to TRBD1. CDR1 MDHEN and CDR2 SYDVKM come from the germline V gene. This CDR3 has 17 amino acids. V gave up 2 bases and J gave up 4 bases; unmatched junction bases: 9. CDR3 sequence (DNA): TGTGCCAGCAGTTTAGCCGGGACAGGGTATGGGAATCAGCCCCAGCATTTT. It yields the protein CASSLAGTGYGNQPQHF.

This clonotype was recorded many times. This chain uses TRBV28 with TRBJ1-3; TRBD1 matches at 7 bases. J lost 0 bases, V lost 7 bases, and 6 bases had no gene match. Germline CDR1 reads MDHEN; CDR2 reads SYDVKM. The CDR3 covers 15 residues. CDR3: CASTQTGASGNTIYF. The CDR3 DNA is TGTGCCAGCACCCAAACAGGGGCCTCTGGAAACACCATATATTTT.

There are many counts of this clonotype. The V call is TRBV5-1, the J call TRBJ2-3; 9 bases match TRBD1. V trimming: 4 bases; J trimming: 2 bases; junction bases outside the gene matches: 8. Germline V gene data show CDR1 as SGHRS and CDR2 as YFSETQ. The CDR3 covers 16 residues. The CDR3 is CASSQAGTGSTDTQYF. The CDR3 region has the DNA TGCGCCAGCAGCCAGGCCGGGACAGGGTCCACAGATACGCAGTATTTT. Filled out from reference TRBV5-1 and TRBJ2-3, the complete variable domain reads KAGVTQTPRYLIKTRGQQVTLSCSPISGHRSVSWYQQTPGQGLQFLFEYFSETQRNKGNFPGRFSGRQFSNSRSEMNVSTLELGDSALYLCASSQAGTGSTDTQYFGPGTRLTVL.

This clonotype was seen only a few times. V is TRBV2 and J is TRBJ2-3; D is ambiguous. The germline V gene has CDR1 SNHLY and CDR2 FYNNEI. V was clipped by 2 bases and J by 8 bases, with 5 bases between them. This CDR3 region has 11 residues. The CDR3 bases are TGTGCCAGCAGTGAATTATCTACGCAGTATTTT. This encodes CASSELSTQYF.

This clonotype was seen ten or more times. This chain's CDR3 is CASSFGIAGGDEQFF. The CDR3 DNA sequence: TGTGCCAGCAGCTTTGGAATAGCGGGAGGGGATGAGCAGTTCTTC. The chain recombines TRBV7-9 with TRBJ2-1; the match to TRBD2 covers 11 bases. This CDR3 has 15 residues. Germline V gene data show CDR1 as SEHNR and CDR2 as FQNEAQ (reference sequence). The J segment lost 8 bases and the V segment lost 3 bases, leaving 6 bases of the junction unmatched.

This clonotype was counted ten times or more. The rearrangement uses TRBV11-2 and TRBJ2-1, with D perhaps matching TRBD1 (5 bases). CDR3 length: 13 residues. Germline V lookup: CDR1 SGHAT, CDR2 FQNNGV. Trimming left V 5 bases short and J 4 bases short, with 9 bases between. The DNA for the CDR3 is TGTGCCAGCAGCCTACAGGCTTACAATGAGCAGTTCTTC. This encodes CASSLQAYNEQFF.

This clonotype was seen repeatedly, ten times or more. The genes are TRBV6-1 and TRBJ1-6, with D perhaps matching TRBD1 (5 bases). Deletions cut 0 bases from V and 13 bases from J, with 13 bases between. This CDR3 has 14 amino acids. Germline CDR1 MNHNS, CDR2 SASEGT. In DNA, the CDR3 is TGTGCCAGCAGTGAAGCGTTTAGGGGTTCGCCCCTCCACTTT. Encoded protein: CASSEAFRGSPLHF.

The gene calls are TRBV19 and TRBJ2-5; D unresolved. Germline lookup yields CDR1 LNHDA and CDR2 SQIVND (reference sequence). The CDR3 runs 13 residues. V lost 5 bases and J 4 bases, leaving 11 bases between the germline ends. CDR3 region: CASSSGMAETQYF. The CDR3 DNA reads TGTGCCAGTAGTTCTGGGATGGCAGAGACCCAGTACTTC.

This clonotype has a handful of counts. The chain combines TRBV20-1 with TRBJ2-7, with TRBD1 matching 7 bases. The V gene end was trimmed by 3 bases and the J gene end by 2 bases; junction bases not matched to a gene: 7. CDR1 is DFQATT and CDR2 is SNEGSKA in the germline V gene (reference sequence). This CDR3 is 14 amino acids long. DNA of the CDR3: TGCAGTGCTAGGGGGGACAGCGGCGCCTACGAGCAGTACTTC. It codes for CSARGDSGAYEQYF.

The V call is TRBV20-1, the J call TRBJ2-7; a possible D gene is TRBD1 (5 bases). The ends were cut back, 5 bases at V and 0 bases at J, with 14 bases in the middle. The CDR3 extends over 14 amino acids. CDR1 DFQATT and CDR2 SNEGSKA come from the germline V gene (reference sequence). The CDR3 loop is CSAEQTAFSYEQYF. In nucleotides, the CDR3 is TGCAGTGCTGAACAGACAGCCTTCTCCTACGAGCAGTACTTC.

At least ten counts were recorded for this clonotype. The chain links TRBV5-1 to TRBJ2-5; maybe TRBD2 (5 bases). V was trimmed by 5 bases and J by 2 bases, leaving 10 bases between them. CDR1 and CDR2 from the germline V gene are SGHRS and YFSETQ. The CDR3 spans 13 residues. The DNA of the CDR3 is TGCGCCAGCAGTGGGCGGGTTCAAGAGACCCAGTACTTC. Its protein product is CASSGRVQETQYF.

This clonotype has just a few counts. The rearrangement uses TRBV6-5 and TRBJ2-2; maybe TRBD2 (6 bases). This CDR3 has 15 amino acids. The V and J ends lost 2 bases and 2 bases respectively, with 9 bases between them. CDR1 is MNHEY, CDR2 SVGAGI, per germline. In nucleotides, the CDR3 is TGTGCCAGCAGTTACGGGACTCCTAACACCGGGGAGCTGTTTTTT. Translating gives CASSYGTPNTGELFF.

This CDR3 is CASTWGWEQFF. In DNA form, the CDR3 reads TGCGCCAGCACCTGGGGGTGGGAGCAGTTCTTC. The chain recombines TRBV10-2 with TRBJ2-1; D is tentatively TRBD1 or TRBD2 (5 bases each). Germline CDR1 WSHSY, CDR2 SAAADI. The V end lost 7 bases, the J end lost 10 bases, and 11 bases lay between the germline ends. This CDR3 spans 11 amino acids.

This clonotype was detected many times. The V gene is TRBV12-3 or TRBV12-4, the J gene TRBJ1-2; maybe TRBD1 (5 bases). Trimming took off 6 bases at V and 6 bases at J, with 8 bases between the two ends. The CDR3 is made up of 11 amino acids. In DNA form, the CDR3 reads TGTGCCAGCAGGAGAGGGGATGGCTACACCTTC. It encodes CASRRGDGYTF.

V and J are TRBV21-1 and TRBJ2-7; TRBD1, the table's D call, lacks a check against the DNA. TRBV21-1 is a listed pseudogene. The CDR3 spans 16 residues. The CDR3 loop reads CASSKGVNRDSYEQYF. The CDR3 region has the DNA TGTGCCAGCAGCAAAGGGGTTAACAGGGATTCCTACGAGCAGTACTTC.

The chain employs TRBV2 and TRBJ2-1; possible D gene TRBD2, 6 bases. In germline, CDR1 is SNHLY, CDR2 FYNNEI. V shed 3 bases and J shed 6 bases, with 12 bases lying between them. This CDR3 comprises 14 residues. The CDR3: CASSDKDYPNEQFF. The CDR3 DNA reads as TGTGCCAGCAGTGATAAGGACTACCCCAATGAGCAGTTCTTC.

This clonotype was seen a handful of times. This chain links TRBV6-1 with TRBJ1-5, with 10 bases fitting TRBD1. CDR1 and CDR2 from the germline V gene are MNHNS and SASEGT. CDR3 size: 14 residues. V trimming: 6 bases; J trimming: 6 bases; junction bases outside the gene matches: 5. CDR3 in amino acids: CASRGTGEGQPQHF. DNA of the CDR3: TGTGCCAGCAGGGGGACAGGGGAGGGTCAGCCCCAGCATTTT.

The sample holds many counts of this clonotype. J is TRBJ2-3 and V is TRBV6-5, with TRBD2 matching over 9 bases. CDR3 size: 19 residues. Unmatched junction bases numbered 12, after V lost 0 bases and J lost 2 bases. Germline CDR1 and CDR2: MNHEY and SVGAGI. The CDR3 DNA follows: TGTGCCAGCAGTTACTCGAGTCCGGGCGGCGGGAGGGCCACAGATACGCAGTATTTT. Translated, it gives CASSYSSPGGGRATDTQYF.

This clonotype was seen only a few times. The chain is built from TRBV20-1 and TRBJ2-5, with 12 bases lining up with TRBD2. Germline V CDR1 and CDR2: DFQATT, SNEGSKA (reference sequence). The CDR3 extends over 16 amino acids. V was clipped by 0 bases and J by 6 bases; unmatched bases: 8. Written as DNA, the CDR3 is TGCAGTGCTAGAGATTGGTCTAGCGGGGGGGCACAGACCCAGTACTTC. Its translation: CSARDWSSGGAQTQYF.

This clonotype was seen repeatedly, ten times or more. The gene calls are TRBV28 and TRBJ2-7, with TRBD1 matching over 7 bases. V gave up 8 bases and J gave up 2 bases; unmatched junction bases: 15. This CDR3 spans 16 amino acids. Germline loops: CDR1 MDHEN, CDR2 SYDVKM. Here the CDR3 DNA reads TGTGCCAGCCCCCCCTCAACAGGGGCCATCCCCTACGAGCAGTACTTC. Its protein is CASPPSTGAIPYEQYF.

This clonotype appeared many times. The chain couples TRBV6-1 to TRBJ1-2; D is unclear. This CDR3 has 12 residues. Germline V gene data show CDR1 as MNHNS and CDR2 as SASEGT. V was pared by 3 bases and J by 7 bases, with 9 bases between. The CDR3 sequence: CASSEMSSGYTF. CDR3 nucleotide sequence: TGTGCCAGCAGTGAGATGTCGAGTGGCTACACCTTC.

The J gene is TRBJ2-1, the V gene TRBV29-1, with TRBD1 matching 8 bases. V lost 7 bases and J lost 6; bases outside the gene matches: 11. The germline V gene has CDR1 SQVTM and CDR2 ANQGSEA. This CDR3 is 14 amino acids long. CDR3 amino acids: CSGLGQGGRNEQFF. The DNA of the CDR3 is TGCAGCGGTCTTGGACAGGGTGGACGCAATGAGCAGTTCTTC.

This clonotype has a handful of counts. The genes are TRBV6-4 and TRBJ1-6, with 9 nucleotides matching TRBD1. Germline V gene lookup returns CDR1 MRHNA and CDR2 SNTAGT. V was clipped by 2 bases and J by 7 bases; unmatched bases: 0. The CDR3 consists of 14 residues. The CDR3 DNA sequence: TGTGCCAGCAGTGACGGACAGGGGAATTCACCCCTCCACTTT. It yields the protein CASSDGQGNSPLHF.

This clonotype has a count of ten or more. V gene TRBV4-2 combines with J gene TRBJ2-7, with a tentative D call TRBD2 (5 bases). V shed 0 bases and J shed 1 base, with 13 bases lying between them. Germline CDR1 is LGHNA and CDR2 is YNFKEQ. CDR3 length: 16 residues. CDR3 sequence (DNA): TGTGCCAGCAGCCAAGATGCCAGCGGAGGTTCCTACGAGCAGTACTTC. Residues: CASSQDASGGSYEQYF.

J is TRBJ2-1 and V is TRBV20-1; possibly TRBD1 for D (5 bases). The CDR3 extends over 10 amino acids. Per germline, CDR1 DFQATT and CDR2 SNEGSKA (reference sequence). The CDR3 is CSAAVGAQFF. The CDR3 bases are TGCAGCGCCGCAGTAGGGGCACAGTTCTTC.

The chain couples TRBV7-9 to TRBJ1-1; D is possibly TRBD1 (6 bases). Germline-derived CDR1 and CDR2 are SEHNR and FQNEAQ (reference sequence). Trimming stripped 5 bases from V and 1 base from J, with 11 bases between. The CDR3 loop spans 14 amino acids. The CDR3 spells CASSPRDKNTEAFF. For the CDR3, the DNA is TGTGCCAGCAGCCCCCGGGACAAGAACACTGAAGCTTTCTTT.

This clonotype appeared many times. The gene calls are TRBV20-1 and TRBJ2-4, with D possibly matching TRBD1 (5 bases). Germline CDR1 reads DFQATT; CDR2 reads SNEGSKA (reference sequence). Trimming pared 8 bases from V and 1 base from J, leaving 12 bases between. The CDR3 runs 13 residues. The CDR3 DNA reads TGCAGTATGAATTCAGGGGCCAAAAACATTCAGTACTTC. Amino acids: CSMNSGAKNIQYF.